This passage covers 3 T cell receptor beta chains from one sample sequenced in a study of T cell responses to AZD1222 COVID-19 vaccine. Measured with immunoSEQ multiplex PCR; TCRdb has only the in-frame clones, and not every one. The sample holds approximately 79,000 clones, approximately 83% seen once. Specimen: peripheral blood, collected on day 0 of AZD1222 vaccination. The receptor source for this set is an adult in good health.

This rearrangement joins TRBV28 to TRBJ1-3; perhaps TRBD1 as D (5 bases). Trimming pared 8 bases from V and 2 bases from J, leaving 10 bases between. CDR1 is MDHEN, CDR2 SYDVKM, per germline. The CDR3 extends over 13 amino acids. This CDR3 is CASVTGAGNTIYF. The CDR3 nucleotides are TGTGCCAGCGTCACAGGTGCTGGAAACACCATATATTTT.

This rearrangement joins TRBV11-2 to TRBJ1-3; D uncertain. The germline CDR1 and CDR2 sequences are SGHAT and FQNNGV. This CDR3 has 16 amino acids. V was shortened by 1 base and J by 0 bases, with 10 bases between the two germline ends. DNA for the CDR3: TGTGCCAGCAGCTTAGGGTGGACGGACTCTGGAAACACCATATATTTT. This encodes CASSLGWTDSGNTIYF.

The chain joins TRBV6-5 to TRBJ2-7, with 9 bases that match TRBD1. The V gene end was trimmed by 9 bases and the J gene end by 1 base; junction bases not matched to a gene: 10. The germline CDR1 and CDR2 sequences are MNHEY and SVGAGI. This CDR3 spans 15 amino acids. CDR3 residues: CASVPGQGPSYEQYF. The CDR3 region has the DNA TGTGCCAGTGTCCCGGGACAGGGACCTTCCTACGAGCAGTACTTC.